This entry lists 9 T cell receptor beta chains sequenced from one sample in a study of long-term antiretroviral therapy in people with HIV. immunoSEQ v3.0 was run at survey level. This table comes from immunoSEQ multiplex PCR, and its TCRdb copy is limited to in-frame clones, with some not included. This table holds tens of thousands of clones, 75% to 85% found once. Source: unsorted PBMCs, taken 0.3 years after starting antiretroviral therapy. The receptor set was obtained from a man between 35 and 55 years old with HIV.

This clone has just one count. The chain recombines TRBV28 with TRBJ2-7; D may be TRBD2 (6 bases). The CDR3 totals 16 residues. Per germline, CDR1 MDHEN and CDR2 SYDVKM. Deletions cut 3 bases from V and 6 bases from J, with 21 bases between. As DNA, the CDR3 is TGTGCCAGCAGTTTGAGGTCGGCGGTGATCGGGAGCGAGCAGTACTTC. Translating it yields CASSLRSAVIGSEQYF.

The V and J genes are TRBV5-1 and TRBJ2-3, with D unclear. Trimming pared 0 bases from V and 1 base from J, leaving 6 bases between. The CDR3 extends over 14 amino acids. Germline lookup yields CDR1 SGHRS and CDR2 YFSETQ. Written as DNA, the CDR3 is TGCGCCAGCAGCTTGGATGGAGGCACAGATACGCAGTATTTT. Its translation: CASSLDGGTDTQYF. Using reference TRBV5-1 and TRBJ2-3 for the parts outside the CDR3, the full variable domain is KAGVTQTPRYLIKTRGQQVTLSCSPISGHRSVSWYQQTPGQGLQFLFEYFSETQRNKGNFPGRFSGRQFSNSRSEMNVSTLELGDSALYLCASSLDGGTDTQYFGPGTRLTVL.

J is TRBJ1-1 and V is TRBV9; D may be TRBD1 (6 bases). The CDR3 loop spans 14 amino acids. Trimming removed 4 bases at V and 5 bases at J, with 15 bases between. Germline V gene lookup returns CDR1 SGDLS and CDR2 YYNGEE. The CDR3 nucleotides are TGTGCCAGCAGCTCCAGGGGAGGCGGTACTGAAGCTTTCTTT. This sequence encodes CASSSRGGGTEAFF.

This clone was detected only a few times. The chain couples TRBV7-3 to TRBJ2-1; D call uncertain. The CDR3 has 13 amino acids. With 2 bases removed from V and 4 bases from J, the gap between germline ends came to 6 bases. The V gene's germline CDR1 is SGHTA and CDR2 FQGTGA. This CDR3 reads CASSLLGYNEQFF. CDR3 nucleotides: TGTGCCAGCAGCTTACTAGGGTACAATGAGCAGTTCTTC.

Only a few counts were recorded for this clone. The genes are TRBV7-8 and TRBJ1-2; 10 nucleotides line up with TRBD1. Germline loops: CDR1 SGHVS, CDR2 FQNEAQ. V lost 5 bases to trimming and J lost 4 bases; unmatched junction nucleotides: 7. The CDR3 totals 15 residues. CDR3 in DNA: TGTGCCAGCAGCGTCCGGGACAGGGGTGGCTATGGCTACACCTTC. This sequence encodes CASSVRDRGGYGYTF.

The V and J genes are TRBV5-4 and TRBJ1-1; 9 positions agree with TRBD1. Germline-derived CDR1 and CDR2 are SGHNT and YYREEE (reference sequence). The length of the CDR3 is 16 residues. The V segment lost 5 bases and the J segment 4 bases; nucleotides outside the gene matches: 12. The CDR3 spells CASRVRTGAYGTEAFF. The CDR3 nucleotides read TGTGCCAGCAGAGTAAGGACAGGGGCCTATGGCACTGAAGCTTTCTTT.

The chain links TRBV11-3 to TRBJ2-1; no firm D call. This CDR3 is 15 amino acids long. CDR1 and CDR2 from the germline V gene are SGHNT and YENEEA. V lost 0 bases, J lost 5 bases, and 11 bases lay in between. This chain's CDR3 is CASSLDRGQHNEQFF. The DNA of the CDR3 is TGTGCCAGCAGCTTAGATCGAGGCCAGCACAATGAGCAGTTCTTC. The full variable domain, completed using reference TRBV11-3 and TRBJ2-1, is EAGVVQSPRYKIIEKKQPVAFWCNPISGHNTLYWYLQNLGQGPELLIRYENEEAVDDSQLPKDRFSAERLKGVDSTLKIQPAELGDSAVYLCASSLDRGQHNEQFFGPGTRLTVL.

The chain employs TRBV9 and TRBJ1-1, with TRBD1 identical over 7 bases. Germline V CDR1 and CDR2: SGDLS, YYNGEE. The CDR3 has 17 residues. V shed 3 bases, J shed 0 bases, and the junction held 11 bases outside the gene matches. The CDR3: CASSEDRWVSMNTEAFF. In DNA form, the CDR3 reads TGTGCCAGCAGCGAGGACAGGTGGGTGTCCATGAACACTGAAGCTTTCTTT.

The rearrangement uses TRBV4-1 and TRBJ2-6; D may be TRBD1 or TRBD2 (5 bases each). Trimming pared 0 bases from V and 0 bases from J, leaving 6 bases between. This CDR3 is built from 16 residues. Germline values: CDR1 MGHRA, CDR2 YSYEKL. CDR3 nucleotide sequence: TGCGCCAGCAGCCAAGACGGGACCTCTGGGGCCAACGTCCTGACTTTC. It translates to CASSQDGTSGANVLTF.